This paragraph reports one T cell receptor (beta chain). Its antigen is undetermined. In germline, CDR1 is SGHRS, CDR2 YFSETQ. The CDR3 has 16 residues. V shed 4 bases and J 4 bases; nucleotides not matched to a gene: 10. Measured with immunoSEQ multiplex PCR; TCRdb has only the in-frame clones, and not every one. The repertoire holds 70,000 or so clones, roughly 86% seen once, with 0.55% to 0.7% in the top ten. The data were taken from a study of OX40 agonist ivuxolimab in advanced cancers. As for the study in general: Earlier anti-PD-1, anti-PD-L1 or anti-CTLA-4 therapy was permitted; 40% had received some. Three patients responded partially, comprising one with hepatocellular carcinoma and two with cutaneous melanoma.

Whole-study results and caveats: Researchers did not establish what antigens the expanded peripheral T cells target.

The sequencing used CD4+ or CD8+ T cells sorted from blood, collected in a trial of the OX40 agonist ivuxolimab. This clonotype was obtained from an adult with an advanced solid tumor such as melanoma, head and neck, liver or kidney cancer. The chain joins TRBV5-1 to TRBJ2-5; the match to TRBD2 covers 10 bases. The CDR3 sequence: CASSSTGTSVIETQYF. The CDR3 DNA sequence: TGCGCCAGCAGCAGTACCGGGACTAGCGTGATAGAGACCCAGTACTTC.